This T cell receptor beta chain was sequenced during a study of chemoradiotherapy in HPV16-positive cancers. Only a few counts were recorded for this clone. Its specificity is unknown. CDR1 is SGDLS, CDR2 YYNGEE, per germline. This CDR3 spans 16 amino acids. J gave up 8 bases and V 0 bases, and 2 bases lay outside the gene matches. Study conclusions and caveats: Better recurrence-free survival went with HPV-responsive T-cell expansion in HPV16-positive patients.

Clones were sequenced by immunoSEQ multiplex PCR, and TCRdb holds only the in-frame ones, with some missing. The sample lists more than 10,000 clones; about three fifths were seen once. The receptor was derived from a human donor with HPV-associated anogenital cancer. Sample acquisition took place from a patient who underwent chemoradiotherapy. This sequence joins TRBV9 and TRBJ2-2, with 15 bases identical to TRBD2. The CDR3 nucleotides are TGTGCCAGCAGCGTAGAGGGACTAGCGGGAGGTGGGGAGCTGTTTTTT. This gives the protein CASSVEGLAGGGELFF.